This T cell receptor beta chain was retrieved from a study of Tregs in tolerant kidney transplant recipients. Sequenced by immunoSEQ multiplex PCR; TCRdb stores in-frame clones only, minus some. The profile shows approximately 44,000 clones, around 95% of them singletons. Details on this clone: Its antigen remains unknown.

Sequencing used Tregs from blood cultured with allogeneic cells. This TCR derives from a human donor in good health.

The CDR3 loop is CASNPGLASGANVLTF. In DNA, the CDR3 is TGTGCCAGCAACCCAGGCTTGGCCTCTGGGGCCAACGTCCTGACTTTC. The V gene is TRBV2, the J gene TRBJ2-6; unclear D gene. Germline lookup yields CDR1 SNHLY and CDR2 FYNNEI. Trimming shortened V by 7 bases and J by 0 bases, and 13 bases separated the two germline ends. CDR3 size: 16 residues. The complete variable domain, with remaining parts taken from reference TRBV2 and TRBJ2-6, reads EPEVTQTPSHQVTQMGQEVILRCVPISNHLYFYWYRQILGQKVEFLVSFYNNEISEKSEIFDDQFSVERPDGSNFTLKIRSTKLEDSAMYFCASNPGLASGANVLTFGAGSRLTVL.